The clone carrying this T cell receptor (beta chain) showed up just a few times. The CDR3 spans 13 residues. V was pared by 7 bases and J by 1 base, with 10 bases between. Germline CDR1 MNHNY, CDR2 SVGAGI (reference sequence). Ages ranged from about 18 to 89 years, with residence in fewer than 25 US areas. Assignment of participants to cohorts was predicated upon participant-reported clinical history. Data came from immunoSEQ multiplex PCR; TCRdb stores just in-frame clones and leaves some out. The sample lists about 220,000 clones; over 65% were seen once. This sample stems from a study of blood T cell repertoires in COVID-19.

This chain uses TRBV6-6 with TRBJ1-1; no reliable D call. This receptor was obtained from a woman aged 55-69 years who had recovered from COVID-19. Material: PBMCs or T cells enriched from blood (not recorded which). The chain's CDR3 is CASTRVTNTEAFF. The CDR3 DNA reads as TGTGCCAGCACCCGGGTCACGAACACTGAAGCTTTCTTT.